Below, 9 T cell receptor beta chains from the same sample are listed, as sequenced in a study of beta chain features in type 1 diabetes. As every portion of the isolated RNA was reverse transcribed, the sequencing read expressed TCRB transcripts. The table came from immunoSEQ multiplex PCR; TCRdb's copy has only in-frame clones and leaves some out. The sample consists of 300,000 to 350,000 clones, 7% to 9% of them appearing once. The sequencing sample was made of central memory CD4+ T cells from blood. These receptors were collected from a woman between 18 and 29 years old in good health.

The chain recombines TRBV19 with TRBJ2-2; TRBD1 is a possible D gene (5 bases). Trimming cost V 11 bases and J 5 bases, with 21 bases left between them. CDR3 size: 15 residues. Germline CDR1 is LNHDA and CDR2 is SQIVND (reference sequence). CDR3 protein: CAGSQDIILTGELFF. Here the CDR3 DNA reads TGTGCCGGATCGCAGGACATAATTCTAACCGGGGAGCTGTTTTTT.

The genes are TRBV5-1 and TRBJ1-2; D is uncertain. CDR1 and CDR2 from the germline V gene are SGHRS and YFSETQ. V was cut by 4 bases and J by 8 bases, with 9 bases left in between. CDR3 length equals 11 residues. The DNA for the CDR3 is TGCGCCAGCAGCCAGGAAGGGGGCTACACCTTC. Its protein is CASSQEGGYTF.

This chain uses TRBV18 with TRBJ2-2, with D possibly being TRBD1 (5 bases). Germline V lookup: CDR1 KGHSH, CDR2 LQKENI. The CDR3 contains 15 residues. V lost 5 bases, J lost 5 bases, and 15 bases lay in between. The CDR3 bases are TGTGCCAGCTCATACCAGGGCCTACGGACCGGGGAGCTGTTTTTT. Protein product: CASSYQGLRTGELFF.

The V call is TRBV7-2, the J call TRBJ2-3; D is ambiguous. The CDR3 runs to 17 residues. Trimming removed 6 bases from V and 1 base from J, with 20 bases in between. The germline V gene encodes CDR1 SGHTA and CDR2 FQGNSA. For the CDR3, the DNA is TGTGCCAGCAGGGCAAGAGGCGCGCCTCTGGGCACAGATACGCAGTATTTT. Its translation: CASRARGAPLGTDTQYF.

This clone has just a few counts. The rearrangement joins TRBV19 to TRBJ2-7; weak D call: TRBD2 (6 bases). Between the trimmed V and J ends, which lost 2 bases and 6 bases, there was a span of 11 bases. Germline V gene sequence: CDR1 LNHDA, CDR2 SQIVND (reference sequence). The CDR3 runs to 13 residues. The CDR3 protein is CASSISSGSEQYF. CDR3 in DNA: TGTGCCAGTAGTATATCGTCCGGGAGCGAGCAGTACTTC.

This clone was found a few times. V and J are TRBV27 and TRBJ2-2; 8 bases are a match to TRBD1. The V gene end was trimmed by 5 bases and the J gene end by 5 bases; junction bases not matched to a gene: 10. Germline loops: CDR1 MNHEY, CDR2 SMNVEV (reference sequence). This CDR3 spans 16 amino acids. CDR3 nucleotides: TGTGCCAGCAGTGCCTGGCAGGGGGCTGGTACCGGGGAGCTGTTTTTT. Translated, it gives CASSAWQGAGTGELFF.

The chain links TRBV11-1 to TRBJ2-1; 12 nucleotides match TRBD2. This CDR3 is built from 16 residues. The trim removed 1 base at V and 8 bases at J, leaving 6 bases unmatched. Looked up from germline, CDR1 is SGHAT and CDR2 is FQDESV (reference sequence). For the CDR3, the DNA is TGTGCCAGCAGCTTAGTAGGACTAGCGGGATTAGATGAGCAGTTCTTC. Translation gives CASSLVGLAGLDEQFF.

Many counts were recorded for this clone. The chain is built from TRBV7-9 and TRBJ2-7; TRBD1 matches 8 bases. This CDR3 has 14 residues. Germline-derived CDR1 and CDR2 are SEHNR and FQNEAQ (reference sequence). The V segment lost 4 bases and the J segment 7 bases; nucleotides outside the gene matches: 9. The CDR3 DNA sequence: TGTGCCAGCAGCTCAGGACAGGGAGCCGAAGAGCAGTACTTC. It yields the protein CASSSGQGAEEQYF.

This clone was seen only a few times. The CDR3 protein is CASTLTGDRGREQYF. The CDR3, as DNA: TGTGCCAGCACCCTCACAGGGGACAGGGGGCGCGAGCAGTACTTC. V and J are TRBV6-6 and TRBJ2-7; TRBD1 matches at 12 bases. Germline V CDR1 and CDR2: MNHNY, SVGAGI (reference sequence). The CDR3 is 15 residues long. The trim removed 7 bases at V and 6 bases at J, leaving 10 bases unmatched.